The next 23 T cell receptor beta chains were all read from a single sample in a study of blood T cell repertoires in COVID-19 (dated by TCRdb to 2019 to 2021). Libraries came from the immunoSEQ multiplex PCR assay. The clones in this table, taken by TCRdb from immuneACCESS, are in-frame only. Not every clone is retained; where verified, under half of the shortfall comes from an unresolved V gene, and the cause of the rest is unknown. Counted in this sample were some 65,000 clones; 90% of them appeared once. The biggest ten clones account for approximately 0.57% of the sample. The specimen sequenced was peripheral blood. The receptors here all came from a man between 50 and 59 years old with COVID-19, enrolled during active disease.

This sequence joins TRBV9 and TRBJ2-1; TRBD2 aligns across 11 bases. CDR1 SGDLS and CDR2 YYNGEE come from the germline V gene. The V gene end was trimmed by 0 bases and the J gene end by 9 bases; junction bases not matched to a gene: 8. The CDR3 consists of 16 residues. This CDR3 reads CASSVGSSGRSREQFF. In DNA, the CDR3 is TGTGCCAGCAGCGTAGGTTCTAGCGGGAGGTCCCGTGAGCAGTTCTTC.

V gene TRBV2 combines with J gene TRBJ1-2; D not resolved. Germline CDR1 reads SNHLY; CDR2 reads FYNNEI. The CDR3 sequence is 11 residues long. Trimming took off 9 bases at V and 4 bases at J, with 9 bases between the two ends. CDR3 residues: CARDRVYGYTF. As DNA, the CDR3 is TGTGCCAGGGATCGGGTCTATGGCTACACCTTC.

The V call is TRBV7-2, the J call TRBJ2-2, with 11 positions matching TRBD2. Per the germline V gene, CDR1 is SGHTA and CDR2 is FQGNSA. Trimming cost V 2 bases and J 2 bases; bases outside gene matches: 4. This CDR3 has 17 amino acids. In nucleotides, the CDR3 is TGTGCCAGCAGCTTAAGTCTAGCGGGAGGAAACACCGGGGAGCTGTTTTTT. Translation gives CASSLSLAGGNTGELFF.

This chain uses TRBV6-1 with TRBJ1-6, with 7 bases aligning to TRBD1. The CDR3 totals 18 residues. Unmatched junction bases numbered 14, after V lost 2 bases and J lost 7 bases. Germline-derived CDR1 and CDR2 are MNHNS and SASEGT. CDR3 nucleotide sequence: TGTGCCAGCAGTGAAAATCCCTCCGGGCAGGGGGTGAATTCACCCCTCCACTTT. Amino acids: CASSENPSGQGVNSPLHF.

The CDR3 DNA follows: TGTGCCAGTAGCTTCGGGACAGGGGGCGATGAGCAGTTCTTC. Translated, it gives CASSFGTGGDEQFF. The chain employs TRBV19 and TRBJ2-1; 12 bases match TRBD1. CDR1 is LNHDA, CDR2 SQIVND, per germline (reference sequence). This CDR3 spans 14 amino acids. The ends lost 6 bases at V and 8 bases at J; junction bases unmatched: 5.

The CDR3, as DNA: TGCACCAGCAGCCAAGATGGTCCCCGGACAATGATACACTCTGGGGCCAACGTCCTGACTTTC. Protein product: CTSSQDGPRTMIHSGANVLTF. This sequence joins TRBV1 and TRBJ2-6; the table's D call TRBD1 went unverified against the DNA. TRBV1 is recorded as a pseudogene. This CDR3 region has 21 residues.

This chain links TRBV5-1 with TRBJ2-3, with 7 positions matching TRBD2. The CDR3 runs to 17 residues. V lost 0 bases, J lost 5 bases, and 12 bases stayed unmatched. The germline CDR1 and CDR2 sequences are SGHRS and YFSETQ. The CDR3 loop is CASSLAVFGGRGDTQYF. For the CDR3, the DNA is TGCGCCAGCAGCTTGGCCGTCTTTGGCGGGAGAGGAGATACGCAGTATTTT.

This rearrangement joins TRBV10-1 to TRBJ1-5; 9 bases align to TRBD1. Losses at the gene ends were 0 bases for V and 7 bases for J; bases not matched to a gene: 4. This CDR3 comprises 15 residues. Germline V gene sequence: CDR1 WNHNN, CDR2 SYGVQD (reference sequence). The DNA for the CDR3 is TGCGCCAGCAGTGAGTCGGGACAGGGAGAACAGCCCCAGCATTTT. Encoded protein: CASSESGQGEQPQHF.

The chain carries TRBV4-3 and TRBJ2-1; 11 bases map to TRBD2. The length of the CDR3 is 15 residues. Germline CDR1 reads LGHNA; CDR2 reads YSLEER. V was pared by 4 bases and J by 6 bases, with 5 bases of the junction left unmatched. CDR3 DNA: TGCGCCAGCAGCCGACTAGCGGGAACGTTCAATGAGCAGTTCTTC. This translates into CASSRLAGTFNEQFF.

The rearrangement joins TRBV29-1 to TRBJ2-3, with TRBD2 matching 9 bases. This CDR3 region has 16 residues. The V and J ends lost 6 bases and 1 base, in that order; junction bases with no gene match: 11. Germline values: CDR1 SQVTM, CDR2 ANQGSEA. The CDR3 here is CSVDPIVAGGTDTQYF. The CDR3 nucleotides read TGCAGCGTCGATCCGATCGTAGCGGGGGGCACAGATACGCAGTATTTT.

The chain recombines TRBV14 with TRBJ1-2, with TRBD1 identical over 7 bases. The CDR3 runs to 14 residues. Trimming took 3 bases from V and 2 from J; bases not matched to a gene: 3. Per germline, CDR1 SGHDN and CDR2 FVKESK. CDR3: CASSQRQGNYGYTF. The DNA for the CDR3 is TGTGCCAGCAGCCAGAGACAGGGAAACTATGGCTACACCTTC.

The chain's CDR3 is CASSQGLWLAESSYEQYF. In DNA form, the CDR3 reads TGTGCCAGCAGCCAAGGCCTGTGGCTAGCGGAAAGCTCCTACGAGCAGTACTTC. The V gene is TRBV3-1 (or the pseudogene TRBV3-2), the J gene TRBJ2-7; 7 bases align to TRBD2. CDR1 and CDR2 from the germline V gene are LGHDT and YNNKEL (reference sequence). The CDR3 runs to 18 residues. Trimming cost V 1 base and J 0 bases; bases outside gene matches: 12.

The V gene is TRBV5-4, the J gene TRBJ2-1; TRBD1 matches 7 bases. V gave up 7 bases and J gave up 2 bases; unmatched junction bases: 6. Germline CDR1 reads SGHNT; CDR2 reads YYREEE (reference sequence). CDR3 length equals 14 residues. This CDR3 is CASFRDRPYNEQFF. The CDR3, as DNA: TGTGCCAGCTTCCGGGACAGACCCTACAATGAGCAGTTCTTC.

The count of this clone is one. The chain is built from TRBV7-9 and TRBJ2-5, with 7 positions matching TRBD2. CDR1 and CDR2 from the germline V gene are SEHNR and FQNEAQ (reference sequence). The V and J ends lost 0 bases and 5 bases, in that order; junction bases with no gene match: 3. This CDR3 is 14 amino acids long. In DNA, the CDR3 is TGTGCCAGCAGCTTAGCGGGCGGGAGTGAGACCCAGTACTTC. Translating it yields CASSLAGGSETQYF.

The chain uses TRBV6-2 or TRBV6-3 and TRBJ2-7; D ambiguous. Trimming pared 0 bases from V and 7 bases from J, leaving 13 bases between. The CDR3 length is 14 residues. From germline, CDR1 is MNHEY and CDR2 SVGEGT. The CDR3 spells CASSYSILYGEQYF. CDR3 coding DNA: TGTGCCAGCAGTTACTCGATACTCTACGGGGAGCAGTACTTC.

V is TRBV7-8 and J is TRBJ1-1, with TRBD1 identical over 7 bases. The germline V gene encodes CDR1 SGHVS and CDR2 FQNEAQ. The CDR3 contains 15 residues. V lost 0 bases to trimming and J lost 10 bases; unmatched junction nucleotides: 11. CDR3 in DNA: TGTGCCAGCAGCTTAGCGCCACAAGACAGGGAAGTAGCTTTCTTT. It codes for CASSLAPQDREVAFF.

The chain has TRBV5-1 and TRBJ1-2, with D uncertain. This CDR3 is 15 amino acids long. The V gene lost 4 bases and the J gene lost 2 bases, with 15 bases spanning the gap. CDR1 and CDR2 (germline): SGHRS, YFSETQ. The chain's CDR3 is CASSPGGFGNYGYTF. The CDR3 nucleotides are TGCGCCAGCAGCCCCGGCGGGTTCGGGAACTATGGCTACACCTTC.

J is TRBJ1-2 and V is TRBV10-3, with 7 bases aligning to TRBD1. CDR3 size: 13 residues. J was trimmed by 7 bases and V by 6 bases; bases with no gene match: 8. Germline V CDR1 and CDR2: ENHRY, SYGVKD. The CDR3 sequence: CAISGDRVGGYTF. In DNA form, the CDR3 reads TGTGCCATCAGCGGCGACAGGGTGGGTGGCTACACCTTC.

The V call is TRBV18, the J call TRBJ2-7; 11 nucleotides line up with TRBD2. After removal of 4 bases from V and 12 bases from J, the junction contained 11 bases not matched to a gene. CDR3 size: 14 residues. CDR1 KGHSH and CDR2 LQKENI come from the germline V gene. The CDR3 protein is CASSLGTSGSRLYF. CDR3 bases: TGTGCCAGCTCACTTGGGACTAGCGGCTCTCGTTTGTACTTC. The variable domain in full, completed from reference TRBV18 and TRBJ2-7, reads NAGVMQNPRHLVRRRGQEARLRCSPMKGHSHVYWYRQLPEEGLKFMVYLQKENIIDESGMPKERFSAEFPKEGPSILRIQQVVRGDSAAYFCASSLGTSGSRLYFGPGTRLTVT.

This clone was counted once. The chain links TRBV3-1 (or the pseudogene TRBV3-2) to TRBJ2-2; 11 bases map to TRBD2. The CDR3 length is 19 residues. The V gene end was trimmed by 2 bases and the J gene end by 5 bases; junction bases not matched to a gene: 13. Germline CDR1 LGHDT, CDR2 YNNKEL (reference sequence). The CDR3 DNA sequence: TGTGCCAGCAGCCAATCAGCACTAGCGGGAGTCCGAGGAACCGGGGAGCTGTTTTTT. Encoded protein: CASSQSALAGVRGTGELFF.

The CDR3: CAWSRQGANYGYTF. The CDR3 DNA follows: TGTGCCTGGAGCCGACAGGGGGCGAACTATGGCTACACCTTC. This chain connects TRBV30 to TRBJ1-2, with TRBD1 identical over 10 bases. J was trimmed by 2 bases and V by 3 bases; bases with no gene match: 3. The CDR3 consists of 14 residues. CDR1 is GTSNPN, CDR2 SVGIG, per germline (reference sequence).

The genes are TRBV27 and TRBJ1-1, with 8 nucleotides matching TRBD1. The V segment lost 5 bases and the J segment 5 bases; nucleotides outside the gene matches: 19. The CDR3 length is 18 residues. The germline V gene encodes CDR1 MNHEY and CDR2 SMNVEV (reference sequence). CDR3 in DNA: TGTGCCAGCAGTCCCCGGAGGGGCGACAGGGGCCGATGGACTGAAGCTTTCTTT. It codes for CASSPRRGDRGRWTEAFF.

The CDR3: CASSPRGAGGRETQYF. DNA of the CDR3: TGTGCCAGCAGCCCCCGGGGGGCGGGAGGGCGAGAGACCCAGTACTTC. The chain is built from TRBV7-6 and TRBJ2-5, with 9 bases fitting TRBD2. CDR1 is SGHVS, CDR2 FNYEAQ, per germline. The J segment lost 4 bases and the V segment lost 5 bases, leaving 11 bases of the junction unmatched. The CDR3 spans 16 residues.